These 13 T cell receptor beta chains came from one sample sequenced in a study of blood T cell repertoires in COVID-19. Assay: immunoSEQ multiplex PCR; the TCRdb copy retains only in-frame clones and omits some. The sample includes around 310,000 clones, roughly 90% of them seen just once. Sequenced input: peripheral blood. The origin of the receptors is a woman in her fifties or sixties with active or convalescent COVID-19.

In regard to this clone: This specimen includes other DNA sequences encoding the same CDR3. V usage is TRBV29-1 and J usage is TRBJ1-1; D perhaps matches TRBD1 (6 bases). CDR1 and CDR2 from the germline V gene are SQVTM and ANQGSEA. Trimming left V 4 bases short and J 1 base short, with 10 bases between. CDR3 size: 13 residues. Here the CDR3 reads CSVGLGGNTEAFF. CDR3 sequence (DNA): TGCAGCGTTGGGTTAGGGGGGAACACTGAAGCTTTCTTT.

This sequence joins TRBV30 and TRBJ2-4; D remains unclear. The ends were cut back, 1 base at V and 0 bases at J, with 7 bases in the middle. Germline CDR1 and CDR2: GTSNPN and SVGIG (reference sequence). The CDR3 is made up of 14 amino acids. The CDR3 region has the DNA TGTGCCTGGAGTGGTTCCTTAGCCAAAAACATTCAGTACTTC. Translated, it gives CAWSGSLAKNIQYF.

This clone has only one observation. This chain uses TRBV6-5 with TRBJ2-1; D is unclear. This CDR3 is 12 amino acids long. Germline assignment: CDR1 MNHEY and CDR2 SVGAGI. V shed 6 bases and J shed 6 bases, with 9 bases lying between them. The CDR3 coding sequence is TGTGCCAGCAGCCTCGGTACCAATGAGCAGTTCTTC. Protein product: CASSLGTNEQFF.

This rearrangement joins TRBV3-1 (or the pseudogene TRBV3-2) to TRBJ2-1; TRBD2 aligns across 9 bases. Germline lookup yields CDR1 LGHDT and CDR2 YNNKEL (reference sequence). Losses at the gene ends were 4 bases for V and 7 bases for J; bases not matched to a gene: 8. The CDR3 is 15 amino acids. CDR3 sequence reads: CASSPQRGARNEQFF. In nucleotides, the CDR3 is TGTGCCAGCAGCCCGCAGCGGGGGGCGAGGAATGAGCAGTTCTTC.

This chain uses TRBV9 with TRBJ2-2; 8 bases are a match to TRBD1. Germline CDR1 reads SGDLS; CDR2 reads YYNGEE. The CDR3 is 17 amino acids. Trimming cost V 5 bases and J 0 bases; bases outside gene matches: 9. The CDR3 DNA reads TGTGCCAGCAGGGACCCATCACAGGGGGCGAACACCGGGGAGCTGTTTTTT. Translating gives CASRDPSQGANTGELFF.

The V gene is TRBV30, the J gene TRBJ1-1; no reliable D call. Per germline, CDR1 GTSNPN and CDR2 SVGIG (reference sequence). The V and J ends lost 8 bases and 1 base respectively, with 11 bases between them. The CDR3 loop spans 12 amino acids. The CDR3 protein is CALDKRNTEAFF. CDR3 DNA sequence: TGTGCCCTTGACAAGAGGAACACTGAAGCTTTCTTT.

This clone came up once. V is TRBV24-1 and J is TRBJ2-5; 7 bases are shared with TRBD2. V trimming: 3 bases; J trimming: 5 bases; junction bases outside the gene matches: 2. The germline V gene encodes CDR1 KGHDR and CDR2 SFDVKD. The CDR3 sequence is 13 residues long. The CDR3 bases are TGTGCCACCAGTGATGGGAGGGAGGAGACCCAGTACTTC. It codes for CATSDGREETQYF.

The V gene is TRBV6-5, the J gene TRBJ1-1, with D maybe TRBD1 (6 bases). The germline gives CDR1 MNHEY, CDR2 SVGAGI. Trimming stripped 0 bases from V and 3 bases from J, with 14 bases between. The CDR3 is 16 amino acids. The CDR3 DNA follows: TGTGCCAGCAGTTACTCCGGGGGGGCCGGGGACACTGAAGCTTTCTTT. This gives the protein CASSYSGGAGDTEAFF.

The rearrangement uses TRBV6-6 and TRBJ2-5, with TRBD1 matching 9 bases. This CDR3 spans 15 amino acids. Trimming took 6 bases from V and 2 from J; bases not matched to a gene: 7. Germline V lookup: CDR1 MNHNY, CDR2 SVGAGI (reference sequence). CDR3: CASRTGQGKQETQYF. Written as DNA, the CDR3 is TGTGCCAGCAGGACGGGACAGGGAAAACAAGAGACCCAGTACTTC.

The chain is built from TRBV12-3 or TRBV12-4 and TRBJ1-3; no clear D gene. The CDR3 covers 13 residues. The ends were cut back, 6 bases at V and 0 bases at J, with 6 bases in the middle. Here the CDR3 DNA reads TGTGCCAGCAGGGGGAGCTCTGGAAACACCATATATTTT. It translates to CASRGSSGNTIYF.

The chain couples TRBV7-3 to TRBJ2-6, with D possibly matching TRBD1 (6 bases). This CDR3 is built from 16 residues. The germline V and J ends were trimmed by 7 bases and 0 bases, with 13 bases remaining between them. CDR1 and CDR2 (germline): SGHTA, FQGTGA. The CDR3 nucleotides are TGTGCCAGCAAGGGCAGGGGAACCTCTGGGGCCAACGTCCTGACTTTC. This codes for CASKGRGTSGANVLTF.

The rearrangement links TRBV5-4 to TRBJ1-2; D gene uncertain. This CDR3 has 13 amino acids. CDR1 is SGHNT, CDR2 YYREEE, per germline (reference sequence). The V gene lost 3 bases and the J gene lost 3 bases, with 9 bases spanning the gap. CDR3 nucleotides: TGTGCCAGCAGCTATGGCGGAGACTATGGCTACACCTTC. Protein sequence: CASSYGGDYGYTF.

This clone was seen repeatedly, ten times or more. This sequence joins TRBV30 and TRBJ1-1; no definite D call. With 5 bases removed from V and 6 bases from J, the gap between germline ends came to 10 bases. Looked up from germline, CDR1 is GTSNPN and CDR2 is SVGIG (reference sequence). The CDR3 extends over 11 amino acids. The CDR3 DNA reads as TGTGCCTGGGAGGATAGCGCTGAAGCTTTCTTT. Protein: CAWEDSAEAFF.